One and the same sample provided the 18 T cell receptor beta chains below, sequenced in a study of T cell repertoires in cytomegalovirus infection. TCRdb passed the reads through MiXCR, listing each CDR3 protein once. The sample yields 740,000 or so distinct CDR3 sequences, 35% to 45% seen once. The sample consisted of PBMCs. All receptors derive from a human donor in good health (CMV status not recorded). Some clones in this sample may be carry-over from other donors' samples.

This clonotype was observed a few times. The V and J genes are TRBV7-2 and TRBJ1-1, with D perhaps TRBD1 (6 bases). CDR3 length: 18 amino acids. Trimming took 2 bases from V and 8 from J, leaving 27 bases between them. Germline-derived CDR1 and CDR2 are SGHTA and FQGNSA. The CDR3 DNA reads TGTGCCAGCAGCTTAAGGGGCATTAGGGGCAGGGGCCGGGGGGAAGCTTTCTTT. It translates to CASSLRGIRGRGRGEAFF.

The chain combines TRBV20-1 with TRBJ2-5, with D possibly called TRBD1 or TRBD2 (5 bases each). CDR3 size: 10 residues. Germline V gene sequence: CDR1 DFQATT, CDR2 SNEGSKA (reference sequence). Trimming shortened V by 5 bases and J by 11 bases, and 12 bases separated the two germline ends. CDR3: CSADGDAQYF. DNA of the CDR3: TGCAGTGCTGATGGGGACGCACAGTACTTC.

DNA for the CDR3: TGCGCCAGCAGCTTGGCGGACTACCACACTGAAGCTTTCTTT. This gives the protein CASSLADYHTEAFF. The chain couples TRBV5-1 to TRBJ1-1; D is unresolved. CDR1 is SGHRS and CDR2 is YFSETQ in the germline V gene. V lost 0 bases and J lost 3, with 9 bases in between. The CDR3 is made up of 14 amino acids.

A remark on this clonotype: This CDR3 is missing its conserved last phenylalanine or tryptophan, likely due to a read error. The gene calls are TRBV7-6 and TRBJ2-5, with 8 bases identical to TRBD2. After removal of 4 bases from V and 0 bases from J, the junction contained 7 bases not matched to a gene. CDR1 and CDR2 (germline): SGHVS, FNYEAQ. The CDR3 is made up of 16 amino acids. The CDR3 bases are TGTGCCAGCAGCTCGTTGAGCGGGGGCTACCAAGAGACCCAGTACTTA. Protein product: CASSSLSGGYQETQYL.

The chain uses TRBV19 and TRBJ2-3; 12 positions match TRBD2. J was trimmed by 1 base and V by 5 bases; bases with no gene match: 13. Germline lookup yields CDR1 LNHDA and CDR2 SQIVND (reference sequence). The CDR3 sequence is 19 residues long. The CDR3 protein is CASSGGGLAGGPRTDTQYF. CDR3 DNA: TGTGCCAGTAGTGGGGGTGGGCTAGCGGGGGGGCCCCGCACAGATACGCAGTATTTT.

The chain has TRBV12-3 or TRBV12-4 and TRBJ2-2; TRBD1 agrees at 8 bases. This CDR3 contains 16 residues. V trimming: 8 bases; J trimming: 4 bases; junction bases outside the gene matches: 12. As DNA, the CDR3 is TGTGCCAGCTCACCACGACAGGGGCGGTTCACCGGGGAGCTGTTTTTT. This gives the protein CASSPRQGRFTGELFF.

The gene calls are TRBV27 and TRBJ2-7; D is unclear. The germline V gene encodes CDR1 MNHEY and CDR2 SMNVEV (reference sequence). The CDR3 runs 13 residues. Trimming cost V 5 bases and J 4 bases, with 12 bases left between them. The CDR3 DNA reads TGTGCCAGCAGTCTTCGGACCGAATACGAGCAGTACTTC. Translation gives CASSLRTEYEQYF.

Remarks on this clonotype: A single base separates this from a much larger clone, so it may be a read error. The genes are TRBV7-8 and TRBJ2-1; D tentatively fits TRBD1 or TRBD2 (5 bases each). With 5 bases removed from V and 7 bases from J, the gap between germline ends came to 15 bases. Per germline, CDR1 SGHVS and CDR2 FQNEAQ. This CDR3 is 14 amino acids long. The CDR3 DNA sequence: TGTGCCAGCAGCCAAACGGGGCATATGAATGAGCAGTTCTTC. It is translated as CASSQTGHMNEQFF.

On this clonotype itself: A much larger clone lies a single base off, so this may be a read error. The V call is TRBV28, the J call TRBJ2-7, with TRBD2 identical over 8 bases. The J segment lost 3 bases and the V segment lost 6 bases, leaving 4 bases of the junction unmatched. This CDR3 spans 13 amino acids. Germline values: CDR1 MDHEN, CDR2 SYDVKM. DNA of the CDR3: TGTGCCAGCAGCCCGGGGGGGAACTACGAGCAGTACTTC. Translation: CASSPGGNYEQYF. Looking up the rest from reference TRBV28 and TRBJ2-7 gives the full variable domain: DVKVTQSSRYLVKRTGEKVFLECVQDMDHENMFWYRQDPGLGLRLIYFSYDVKMKEKGDIPEGYSVSREKKERFSLILESASTNQTSMYLCASSPGGNYEQYFGPGTRLTVT.

J is TRBJ1-2 and V is TRBV11-2, with 7 bases that match TRBD1. From germline, CDR1 is SGHAT and CDR2 FQNNGV. This CDR3 region has 19 residues. V lost 5 bases and J lost 3; bases outside the gene matches: 21. The CDR3 reads CASSGGGTEKRERYYGYTF. CDR3 in DNA: TGTGCCAGCAGCGGGGGCGGGACAGAGAAGAGGGAGCGCTACTATGGCTACACCTTC. Full variable domain (missing parts from reference TRBV11-2 and TRBJ1-2): EAGVAQSPRYKIIEKRQSVAFWCNPISGHATLYWYQQILGQGPKLLIQFQNNGVVDDSQLPKDRFSAERLKGVDSTLKIQPAKLEDSAVYLCASSGGGTEKRERYYGYTFGSGTRLTVV.

This clonotype was found many times. The chain couples TRBV7-2 to TRBJ2-7; D uncertain. The V and J ends lost 4 bases and 3 bases respectively, with 7 bases between them. Germline values: CDR1 SGHTA, CDR2 FQGNSA. There are 12 residues in the CDR3. For the CDR3, the DNA is TGTGCCAGCAGCTGGGATGGCTACGAGCAGTACTTC. It specifies CASSWDGYEQYF.

This clonotype has just a few counts. V and J are TRBV4-2 and TRBJ2-2; 10 bases are a match to TRBD2. There are 14 residues in the CDR3. Per germline, CDR1 LGHNA and CDR2 YNFKEQ. J was trimmed by 7 bases and V by 1 base; bases with no gene match: 0. The CDR3 region has the DNA TGTGCCAGCAGCCAAGTAGCGGGGGGCGGGGAGCTGTTTTTT. It yields the protein CASSQVAGGGELFF.

V and J are TRBV28 and TRBJ2-1; 10 positions agree with TRBD2. CDR1 and CDR2 (germline): MDHEN, SYDVKM. With 5 bases clipped from V and 3 bases from J, the junction kept 4 bases outside the gene matches. This CDR3 region has 15 residues. CDR3 DNA: TGTGCCAGCAGTCGAGCGGGAGGGAGCTACAATGAGCAGTTCTTC. As protein: CASSRAGGSYNEQFF.

The rearrangement links TRBV19 to TRBJ2-7; D may be TRBD1 or TRBD2 (5 bases each). The V end lost 4 bases, the J end lost 5 bases, and 15 bases lay between the germline ends. Germline V CDR1 and CDR2: LNHDA, SQIVND (reference sequence). This CDR3 is 14 amino acids long. The CDR3 DNA reads TGTGCCAGTAGTACTTCGGGACCACTAGACGAGCAGTACTTC. Its translation: CASSTSGPLDEQYF.

V gene TRBV24-1 combines with J gene TRBJ2-7; 7 nucleotides match TRBD1. The germline V gene has CDR1 KGHDR and CDR2 SFDVKD. The V and J ends lost 3 bases and 6 bases, in that order; junction bases with no gene match: 1. This CDR3 contains 12 residues. The CDR3 reads CATSDGTVEQYF. In nucleotides, the CDR3 is TGTGCCACCAGTGATGGGACAGTCGAGCAGTACTTC.

The chain joins TRBV5-5 to TRBJ2-1; 9 bases fit TRBD1. The germline V gene has CDR1 SGHKS and CDR2 YYEKEE (reference sequence). V shed 0 bases and J 9 bases; nucleotides not matched to a gene: 7. The CDR3 contains 15 residues. CDR3 sequence: CASSLDPGTGIEQFF. DNA of the CDR3: TGTGCCAGCAGCTTGGACCCCGGGACAGGGATTGAGCAGTTCTTC.

V usage is TRBV7-9 and J usage is TRBJ2-1; D is uncertain. Germline values: CDR1 SEHNR, CDR2 FQNEAQ (reference sequence). The V gene lost 6 bases and the J gene lost 10 bases, with 16 bases spanning the gap. The CDR3 contains 13 residues. The chain's CDR3 is CASRTGIGYEQFF. DNA of the CDR3: TGTGCCAGCAGGACCGGAATAGGATACGAGCAGTTCTTC.

V usage is TRBV7-2 and J usage is TRBJ1-1; D not certain. Germline CDR1 SGHTA, CDR2 FQGNSA. Trimming cost V 1 base and J 5 bases, with 8 bases left between them. The CDR3 length is 13 residues. The CDR3 reads CASSLVKSTEAFF. CDR3 coding DNA: TGTGCCAGCAGCTTAGTAAAGTCGACTGAAGCTTTCTTT. Full variable domain (outside the CDR3, taken from reference TRBV7-2 and TRBJ1-1): GAGVSQSPSNKVTEKGKDVELRCDPISGHTALYWYRQSLGQGLEFLIYFQGNSAPDKSGLPSDRFSAERTGGSVSTLTIQRTQQEDSAVYLCASSLVKSTEAFFGQGTRLTVV.